The TCR beta chain described here comes from a study of CD8+CD57+ T cells in acquired aplastic anemia (dated by TCRdb to the late 2010s). Regarding the research as a whole: Extracted DNA from sorted CD4+ and CD8+ cells averaged 3.2 ug, ranging from about 0.2 to 30 ug. CD8+CD57+ expansion was defined as frequency above the mean frequency observed in healthy subjects.

Study-wide findings and limitations: Although under 35 CD8+ CDR3 sequences were shared by patients and controls, these sequences appeared highly expressed in patients and within the immunodominant clones of patients. No significant difference in CD8+ Simpson's diversity was found between patients and healthy controls (P=0.060).

Profiling of TCR beta VDJ combinations and CDR3 sequences used genomic DNA as the template. An Illumina HiSeq 2000 was used for TCR repertoire sequencing. From the authors' description of their analysis: TRBV/TRBJ rearrangement plots, CDR3 size and DJ length profiles, and Simpson's diversity index were used to assess repertoires. The most abundant DNA sequence in the deep sequencing data was taken as the immunodominant clone. CDR3 amino acid sequences were checked for sharing between subjects and were compared against published repertoires and the VDJdb database. TCRdb itself trimmed the public reads at Q25 with fastp, ran MiXCR and retained productive beta chains. Identical CDR3 proteins give one entry, which carries the most common genes and DNA. In this record, the V and J calls reflect TCRdb's handling and not the investigators' own analysis. The sample table records some 170,000 distinct CDR3 sequences; around 48% of these occur just once. More than 0.95% of the sample rests with the top ten.

This clonotype was found many times. It lacks a known antigen. A single base separates this from a much larger clone, so it may be a read error. From the cysteine up to the phenylalanine, the CDR3 has a length of 13 residues. This entry keeps only the CDR3 DNA: 39 bases, framed from base 1. Looking up the germline V gene yields CDR1 SNHLY and CDR2 FYNNEI. Expansion of CD8+CD57+ cells had been shown by flow cytometry in the patients chosen for sequencing. Every patient had severe acquired aplastic anemia, diagnosed using the International Study of Aplastic Anemia and Agranulocytosis and Camitta criteria. Patients had received no therapy at the time of blood sampling. The study deep-sequenced TCR repertoires of sorted CD4+ and CD8+ blood T cells from severe aplastic anemia patients and healthy subjects. Patients were enrolled in the USA under clinicaltrials.gov protocols 00001620, 01623167, 00001397, 00071045, 00081523 and 00961064. Ficoll-Paque density gradient centrifugation was used to isolate peripheral blood mononuclear cells. Before DNA was extracted, CD4+ and CD8+ T cells were sorted using either FACS or magnetic beads.

The chain employs TRBV2 and TRBJ1-1; TRBD1 might be the D gene, on 6 matching bases. Input material: sorted CD4+, CD8+, or CD8+CD57+ T cells (not recorded which) from PBMCs. This sequence originates from a human donor with aplastic anemia. Read as DNA, the sequence is TGTGTCAGCAGTACGGGACAGAACACTGAAGCTTTCTTT. Its product reads: CVSSTGQNTEAFF.